Listed below are T cell receptor beta chains from one sample, sequenced in a study of cytomegalovirus exposure and HLA in healthy donors. Generated by immunoSEQ multiplex PCR, the TCRdb table keeps only in-frame clones and is missing some. This table has some 93,000 clones, about four fifths appearing once. The specimen sequenced was PBMCs. The receptor set was obtained from a man aged 45 to 65 in good health and CMV-seronegative. The conserved cysteine and the conserved F or W are not part of the CDR3 here.

v_gene: TRBV18
j_gene: TRBJ2-7
len: 15
CDR3aa: ASSPRDGQENSYEQY

v_gene: TRBV6-5
j_gene: TRBJ2-1
len: 13
CDR3aa: ASSYSGASYNEQF

v_gene: TRBV27
j_gene: TRBJ2-5
len: 12
CDR3aa: ASMLGTGQETQY

v_gene: TRBV6-6
j_gene: TRBJ2-7
len: 11
CDR3aa: ASSYGESYEQY

v_gene: TRBV4-3
j_gene: TRBJ1-6
len: 17
CDR3aa: ASSQDSGPRSSYNSPLH

v_gene: TRBV6-6
j_gene: TRBJ1-1
len: 13
CDR3aa: ASSYSEGAGTEAF

v_gene: TRBV19
j_gene: TRBJ1-1
len: 9
CDR3aa: ASSMATEAF

v_gene: TRBV6-5
j_gene: TRBJ2-7
len: 12
CDR3aa: ASRPSGMVYEQY

v_gene: TRBV5-1
j_gene: TRBJ1-1
len: 12
CDR3aa: ASSLGQGYTDAF

v_gene: TRBV10-3
j_gene: TRBJ2-5
len: 11
CDR3aa: ATADRERETQY

v_gene: TRBV10-3
j_gene: TRBJ2-1
len: 11
CDR3aa: AISGGSYNEQF

v_gene: TRBV28
j_gene: TRBJ1-2
len: 12
CDR3aa: ASSSPGGWYGYT

v_gene: TRBV27
j_gene: TRBJ1-1
len: 12
CDR3aa: ASSFDSLNTEAF

v_gene: TRBV5-8
j_gene: TRBJ2-5
len: 11
CDR3aa: ASSLTVKETQY

v_gene: TRBV4-2
j_gene: TRBJ2-1
len: 13
CDR3aa: ASSQELAKANEQF

v_gene: TRBV30
j_gene: TRBJ2-7
len: 13
CDR3aa: AWSGGFGGSYEQY

v_gene: TRBV9
j_gene: TRBJ2-1
len: 11
CDR3aa: ASTEDRGNEQF

v_gene: TRBV2
j_gene: TRBJ1-3
len: 14
CDR3aa: ASSAGQGSSGNTIY

v_gene: TRBV9
j_gene: TRBJ2-3
len: 13
CDR3aa: ASGGRPSSTDTQY

v_gene: TRBV28
j_gene: TRBJ1-3
len: 13
CDR3aa: ASSPVRDSGNTIY

v_gene: TRBV11-1
j_gene: TRBJ2-7
len: 13
CDR3aa: ASSSEQGITYEQY

v_gene: TRBV6-5
j_gene: TRBJ2-4
len: 13
CDR3aa: ASRGLAGVKSIQY

v_gene: TRBV6-5
j_gene: TRBJ1-2
len: 11
CDR3aa: ASSRTALGGYT

v_gene: TRBV6-5
j_gene: TRBJ1-2
len: 13
CDR3aa: ASSYEGQGFIGYT

v_gene: TRBV6-1
j_gene: TRBJ1-2
len: 11
CDR3aa: ATRGDFNYGYT

v_gene: TRBV7-9
j_gene: TRBJ2-3
len: 11
CDR3aa: ASMGGSTDTQY

v_gene: TRBV28
j_gene: TRBJ2-3
len: 16
CDR3aa: ASSSLGLRETSTDTQY

v_gene: TRBV5-4
j_gene: TRBJ2-3
len: 13
CDR3aa: ASSLLGQVGDTQY

v_gene: TRBV5-1
j_gene: TRBJ1-4
len: 12
CDR3aa: ASSLGQGKEKLF

v_gene: TRBV5-1
j_gene: TRBJ2-5
len: 13
CDR3aa: ASSPWAGRPETQY

v_gene: TRBV14
j_gene: TRBJ2-3
len: 11
CDR3aa: ASSRSPTDTQY

v_gene: TRBV6-5
j_gene: TRBJ2-5
len: 11
CDR3aa: ASSRHRGETQY

v_gene: TRBV5-4
j_gene: TRBJ2-5
len: 12
CDR3aa: ASSLDRDRGTQY

v_gene: TRBV19
j_gene: TRBJ1-1
len: 13
CDR3aa: ASSIAGQIESEAF

v_gene: TRBV7-6
j_gene: TRBJ1-1
len: 11
CDR3aa: ASSPREGSEAF

v_gene: TRBV11-2
j_gene: TRBJ2-4
len: 12
CDR3aa: ASTPAASGGRQY

v_gene: TRBV6-6
j_gene: TRBJ1-5
len: 14
CDR3aa: ASRNSGTLSNQPQH

v_gene: TRBV9
j_gene: TRBJ2-2
len: 16
CDR3aa: ASRRGLAGGDGTGELF

v_gene: TRBV11-2
j_gene: TRBJ2-3
len: 12
CDR3aa: ASQPGGSGRTQY

v_gene: TRBV15
j_gene: TRBJ2-4
len: 16
CDR3aa: ATSIWAPGQGAKNIQY

v_gene: TRBV7-9
j_gene: TRBJ2-3
len: 12
CDR3aa: ASSLVGAEDTQY

v_gene: TRBV19
j_gene: TRBJ2-2
len: 11
CDR3aa: ASSSGGAGELF

v_gene: TRBV19
j_gene: TRBJ2-7
len: 13
CDR3aa: ASSIPGTGGPEQY

v_gene: TRBV5-1
j_gene: TRBJ2-3
len: 14
CDR3aa: ASSLGSTTGADTQY

v_gene: TRBV6-5
j_gene: TRBJ2-1
len: 12
CDR3aa: ASSYSQIHNEQF

v_gene: TRBV9
j_gene: TRBJ1-5
len: 13
CDR3aa: ASSVDGQSNQPQH

v_gene: TRBV6-6
j_gene: TRBJ1-4
len: 13
CDR3aa: ASSYQQGAWGELF

v_gene: TRBV29-1
j_gene: TRBJ1-2
len: 10
CDR3aa: SVVQGGDGYT

v_gene: TRBV5-5
j_gene: TRBJ2-1
len: 9
CDR3aa: ASSLSDEQF

v_gene: TRBV2
j_gene: TRBJ1-1
len: 14
CDR3aa: ASRGNFRTGNTEAF

v_gene: TRBV5-4
j_gene: TRBJ2-7
len: 13
CDR3aa: ASSLGGQGAPQQY

v_gene: TRBV11-2
j_gene: TRBJ1-1
len: 13
CDR3aa: ASSSRGNMNTEAF

v_gene: TRBV5-5
j_gene: TRBJ2-1
len: 13
CDR3aa: ASSLGQGSYNEQF

v_gene: TRBV5-4
j_gene: TRBJ2-3
len: 15
CDR3aa: ASSLEGSGGYTDTQY

v_gene: TRBV18
j_gene: TRBJ2-7
len: 12
CDR3aa: ASSTSDMSYEQY